This T cell receptor (beta chain) was captured by sequencing in a study of regulatory T cells in long-lasting Graves disease. Relying on iRepertoire HTBI primers and Arm-PCR of CDR3 regions, the team built TCR beta libraries. TCRdb re-called the multiplex PCR reads through MiXCR, storing one row per CDR3 protein. The sample has 550,000 to 700,000 distinct CDR3 sequences; roughly a sixth are singletons. CDR1 KGHSH and CDR2 LQKENI come from the germline V gene. CDR3 length: 13 residues. The V and J ends lost 2 bases and 8 bases respectively, with 12 bases between them. Time point reported: newly diagnosed GD, antithyroid drugs for less than 3 months. PBMCs provided the RNA from which the TCR library was made. From an endocrinology department in Xi'an, China, came the patients. These sequences were also reported in another study, on T cells in Graves' hyperthyroidism and ophthalmopathy. That study adds: Patients aged 18 to 65 had newly diagnosed hyperthyroidism lasting under 2 months. The model forecast ophthalmopathy, anticipating it by a median about 7 months before onset.

The chain couples TRBV18 to TRBJ1-2; D may be TRBD1 (5 bases). Source: peripheral blood mononuclear cells (PBMCs), taken at new diagnosis, from a patient treated with antithyroid drugs. This TCR derives from a man between 18 and 29 years old with Graves disease. The CDR3 DNA reads as TGTGCCAGCTCACCAGCGGGGCCGGAGGGCTACACCTTC. Amino acid sequence: CASSPAGPEGYTF.